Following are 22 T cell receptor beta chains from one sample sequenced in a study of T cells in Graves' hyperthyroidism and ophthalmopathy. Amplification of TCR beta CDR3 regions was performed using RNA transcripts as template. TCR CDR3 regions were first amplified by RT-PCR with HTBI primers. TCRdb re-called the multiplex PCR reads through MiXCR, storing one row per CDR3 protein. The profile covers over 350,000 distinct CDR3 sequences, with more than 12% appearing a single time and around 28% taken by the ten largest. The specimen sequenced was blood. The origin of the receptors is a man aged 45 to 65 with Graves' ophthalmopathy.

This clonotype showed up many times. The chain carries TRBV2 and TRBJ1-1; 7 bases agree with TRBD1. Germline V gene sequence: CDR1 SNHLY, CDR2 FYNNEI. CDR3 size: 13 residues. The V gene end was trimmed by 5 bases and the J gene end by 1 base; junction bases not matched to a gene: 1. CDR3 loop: CASSYRGNTEAFF. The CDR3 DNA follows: TGTGCCAGCAGTTACAGGGGGAACACTGAAGCTTTCTTT. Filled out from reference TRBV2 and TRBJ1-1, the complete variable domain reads EPEVTQTPSHQVTQMGQEVILRCVPISNHLYFYWYRQILGQKVEFLVSFYNNEISEKSEIFDDQFSVERPDGSNFTLKIRSTKLEDSAMYFCASSYRGNTEAFFGQGTRLTVV.

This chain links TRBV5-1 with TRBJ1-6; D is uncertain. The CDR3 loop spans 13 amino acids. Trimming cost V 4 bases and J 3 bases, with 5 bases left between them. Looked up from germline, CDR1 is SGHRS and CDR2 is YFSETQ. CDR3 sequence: CASSLDYNSPLHF. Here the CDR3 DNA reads TGCGCCAGCAGCCTGGACTATAATTCACCCCTCCACTTT.

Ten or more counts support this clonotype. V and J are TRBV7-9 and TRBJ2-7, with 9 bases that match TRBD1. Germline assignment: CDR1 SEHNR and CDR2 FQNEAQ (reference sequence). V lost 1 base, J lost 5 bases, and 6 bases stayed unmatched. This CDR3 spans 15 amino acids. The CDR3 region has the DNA TGTGCCAGCAGCTTAGGCCCCGGGACAGGGAACGAGCAGTACTTC. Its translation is CASSLGPGTGNEQYF.

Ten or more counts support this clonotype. Here the CDR3 reads CTVSPAGVNTQYF. The CDR3 DNA follows: TGCACCGTGTCACCAGCGGGAGTGAATACGCAGTATTTT. The chain recombines TRBV29-1 with TRBJ2-3; the match to TRBD2 covers 8 bases. The CDR3 is 13 residues long. The V gene's germline CDR1 is SQVTM and CDR2 ANQGSEA.

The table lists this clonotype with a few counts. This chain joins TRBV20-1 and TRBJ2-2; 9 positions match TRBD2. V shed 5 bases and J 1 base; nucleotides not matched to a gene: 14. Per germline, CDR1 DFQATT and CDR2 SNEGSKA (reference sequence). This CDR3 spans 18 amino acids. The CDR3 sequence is CSAPGSSGRSQNTGELFF. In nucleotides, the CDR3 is TGCAGTGCTCCAGGCTCCAGCGGGAGGTCCCAGAACACCGGGGAGCTGTTTTTT.

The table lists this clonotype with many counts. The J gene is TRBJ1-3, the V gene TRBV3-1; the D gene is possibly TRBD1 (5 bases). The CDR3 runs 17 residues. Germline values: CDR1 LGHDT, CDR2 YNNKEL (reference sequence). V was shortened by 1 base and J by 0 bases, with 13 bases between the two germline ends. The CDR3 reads CASSQGTGRLSGNTIYF. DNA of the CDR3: TGTGCCAGCAGCCAAGGGACGGGACGCCTCTCTGGAAACACCATATATTTT.

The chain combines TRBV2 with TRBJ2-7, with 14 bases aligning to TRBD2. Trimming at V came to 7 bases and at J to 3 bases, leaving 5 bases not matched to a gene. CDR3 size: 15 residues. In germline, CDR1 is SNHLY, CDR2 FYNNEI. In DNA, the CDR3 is TGTGCCAGCAAAGGGACTAGCGGGAGATTCTACGAGCAGTACTTC. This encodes CASKGTSGRFYEQYF.

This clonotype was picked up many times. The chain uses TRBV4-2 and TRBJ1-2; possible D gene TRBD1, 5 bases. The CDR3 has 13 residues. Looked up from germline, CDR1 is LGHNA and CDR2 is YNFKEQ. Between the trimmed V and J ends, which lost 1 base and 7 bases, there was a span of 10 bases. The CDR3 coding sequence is TGTGCCAGCAGCCAAGTTGGGACCCCTGGCTACACCTTC. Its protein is CASSQVGTPGYTF.

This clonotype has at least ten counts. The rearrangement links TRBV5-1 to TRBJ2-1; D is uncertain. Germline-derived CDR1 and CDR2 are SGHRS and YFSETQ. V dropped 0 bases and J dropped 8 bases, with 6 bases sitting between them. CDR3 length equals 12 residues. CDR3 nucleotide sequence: TGCGCCAGCAGCTTGGACGAGTATGAGCAGTTCTTC. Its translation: CASSLDEYEQFF.

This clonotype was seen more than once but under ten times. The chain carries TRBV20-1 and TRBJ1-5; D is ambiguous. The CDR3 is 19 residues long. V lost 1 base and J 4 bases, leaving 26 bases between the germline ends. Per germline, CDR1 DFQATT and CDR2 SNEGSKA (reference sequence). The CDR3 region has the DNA TGCAGTGCTAGAGCGGTCCCTAAGCCGGGCCACAGCGAAAATCAGCCCCAGCATTTT. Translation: CSARAVPKPGHSENQPQHF.

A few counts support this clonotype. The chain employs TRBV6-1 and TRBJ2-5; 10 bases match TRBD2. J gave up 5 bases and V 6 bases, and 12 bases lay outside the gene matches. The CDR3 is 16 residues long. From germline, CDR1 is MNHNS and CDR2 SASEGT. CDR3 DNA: TGTGCCAGCAGGGTATTACCGGGACTAGCGACGGAGACCCAGTACTTC. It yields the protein CASRVLPGLATETQYF.

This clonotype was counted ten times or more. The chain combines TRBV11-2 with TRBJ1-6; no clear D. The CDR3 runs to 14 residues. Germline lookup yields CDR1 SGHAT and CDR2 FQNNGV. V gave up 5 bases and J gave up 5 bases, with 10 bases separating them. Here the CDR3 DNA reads TGTGCCAGCAGCCGGACGCTCAATAATTCACCCCTCCACTTT. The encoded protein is CASSRTLNNSPLHF. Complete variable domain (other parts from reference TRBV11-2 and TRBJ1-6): EAGVAQSPRYKIIEKRQSVAFWCNPISGHATLYWYQQILGQGPKLLIQFQNNGVVDDSQLPKDRFSAERLKGVDSTLKIQPAKLEDSAVYLCASSRTLNNSPLHFGNGTRLTVT.

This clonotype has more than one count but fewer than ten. The CDR3 spells CAWAKSRTVNSPLHF. Here the CDR3 DNA reads TGTGCCTGGGCCAAAAGTCGGACGGTAAATTCACCCCTCCACTTT. V is TRBV30 and J is TRBJ1-6; D not certain. Germline CDR1 GTSNPN, CDR2 SVGIG (reference sequence). The CDR3 has 15 amino acids. V was shortened by 5 bases and J by 7 bases, with 18 bases between the two germline ends.

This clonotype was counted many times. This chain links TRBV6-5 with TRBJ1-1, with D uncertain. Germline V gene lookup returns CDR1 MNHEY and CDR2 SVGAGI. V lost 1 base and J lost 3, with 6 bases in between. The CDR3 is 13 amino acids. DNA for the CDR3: TGTGCCAGCAGTTACTATGTTGACACTGAAGCTTTCTTT. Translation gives CASSYYVDTEAFF.

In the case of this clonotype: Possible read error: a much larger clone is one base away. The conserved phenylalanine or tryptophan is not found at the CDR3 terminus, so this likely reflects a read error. CDR3 sequence (DNA): TGCAGTGCTAGGCCCCTGCGGGAGGAAACCTACGAGCAGTACCTC. Translating gives CSARPLREETYEQYL. The chain joins TRBV20-1 to TRBJ2-7; 8 bases align to TRBD2. This CDR3 has 15 residues. V lost 3 bases and J lost 2; bases outside the gene matches: 9. The germline V gene encodes CDR1 DFQATT and CDR2 SNEGSKA (reference sequence).

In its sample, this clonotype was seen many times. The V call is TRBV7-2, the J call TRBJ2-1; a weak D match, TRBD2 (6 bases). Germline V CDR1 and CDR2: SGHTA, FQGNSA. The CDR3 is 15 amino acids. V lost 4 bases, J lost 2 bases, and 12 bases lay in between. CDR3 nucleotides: TGTGCCAGCAGCTCCGGGGGTACCACCTACAATGAGCAGTTCTTC. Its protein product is CASSSGGTTYNEQFF.

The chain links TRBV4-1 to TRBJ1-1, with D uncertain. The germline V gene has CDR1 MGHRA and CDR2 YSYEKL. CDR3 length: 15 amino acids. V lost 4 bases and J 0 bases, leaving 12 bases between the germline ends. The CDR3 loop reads CASSPQSLMNTEAFF. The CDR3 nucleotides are TGCGCCAGCAGCCCTCAGAGCCTCATGAACACTGAAGCTTTCTTT.

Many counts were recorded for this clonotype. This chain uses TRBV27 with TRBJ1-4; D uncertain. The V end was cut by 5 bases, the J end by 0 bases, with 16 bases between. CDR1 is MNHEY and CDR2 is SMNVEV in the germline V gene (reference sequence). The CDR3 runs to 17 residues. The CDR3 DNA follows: TGTGCCAGCAGTCGCACCCGGGCGGACGCAACTAATGAAAAACTGTTTTTT. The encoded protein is CASSRTRADATNEKLFF.

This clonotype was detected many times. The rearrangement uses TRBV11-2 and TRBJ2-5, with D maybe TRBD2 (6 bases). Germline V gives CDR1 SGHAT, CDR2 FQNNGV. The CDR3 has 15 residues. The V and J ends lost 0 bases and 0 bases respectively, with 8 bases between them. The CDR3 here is CASSLEGGYQETQYF. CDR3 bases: TGTGCCAGCAGCTTAGAGGGAGGATACCAAGAGACCCAGTACTTC.

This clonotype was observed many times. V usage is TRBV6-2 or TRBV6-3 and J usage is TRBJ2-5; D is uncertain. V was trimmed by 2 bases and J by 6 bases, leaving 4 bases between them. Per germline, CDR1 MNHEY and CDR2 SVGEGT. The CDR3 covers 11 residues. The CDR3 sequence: CASSYGQTQYF. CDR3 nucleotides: TGTGCCAGCAGTTACGGCCAGACCCAGTACTTC.

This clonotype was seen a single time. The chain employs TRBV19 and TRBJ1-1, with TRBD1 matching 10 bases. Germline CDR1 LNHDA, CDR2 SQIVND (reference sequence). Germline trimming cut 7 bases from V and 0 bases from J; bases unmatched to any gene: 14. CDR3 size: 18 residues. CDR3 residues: CASMRTGGFLNLNTEAFF. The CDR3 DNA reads TGTGCCAGTATGAGGACAGGGGGGTTCCTAAACTTGAACACTGAAGCTTTCTTT. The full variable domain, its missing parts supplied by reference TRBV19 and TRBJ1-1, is DGGITQSPKYLFRKEGQNVTLSCEQNLNHDAMYWYRQDPGQGLRLIYYSQIVNDFQKGDIAEGYSVSREKKESFPLTVTSAQKNPTAFYLCASMRTGGFLNLNTEAFFGQGTRLTVV.

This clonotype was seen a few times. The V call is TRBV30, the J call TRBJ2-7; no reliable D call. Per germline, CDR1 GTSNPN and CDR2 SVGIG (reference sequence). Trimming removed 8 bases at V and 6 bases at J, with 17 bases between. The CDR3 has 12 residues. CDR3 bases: TGTGCCGGGATATCGGCTGGGCTCGAGCAGTACTTC. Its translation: CAGISAGLEQYF.